The following is a T cell receptor beta chain sequence with its context. These data come from a study of blood T cell repertoires in COVID-19. Study as a whole: Sources were T cells, B-cell-depleted T cells, or PBMCs; the material itself was cDNA or gDNA.

There are 16 residues in the CDR3. Germline V CDR1 and CDR2: MNHNY, SVGAGI (reference sequence). With 5 bases removed from V and 0 bases from J, the gap between germline ends came to 11 bases. Assay used: immunoSEQ multiplex PCR; TCRdb lists only in-frame clones, some missing. The repertoire holds roughly 68,000 clones, with 82% as singletons. This receptor was obtained from a man older than 75 with active COVID-19. The chain has TRBV6-6 and TRBJ2-6; D perhaps matches TRBD2 (7 bases). The sequenced sample consisted of peripheral blood. The CDR3 DNA follows: TGTGCCAGCAGTACAGGGACTACCTCTGGGGCCAACGTCCTGACTTTC. Translation gives CASSTGTTSGANVLTF.